One sample yielded the 15 T cell receptor beta chains listed below, sequenced in a study of cytomegalovirus exposure and HLA in healthy donors. PCR used 60 Vbeta primers and 13 Jbeta primers. The data were produced by immunoSEQ multiplex PCR, yet TCRdb's version contains in-frame clones alone and is incomplete. The profile shows 120,000 or so clones, roughly 78% of them singletons. The sample consisted of PBMCs. Receptors were obtained from a woman in her 40s in good health and CMV-seronegative.

The sample holds a few counts of this clone. V and J are TRBV7-2 and TRBJ1-1, with 8 bases that match TRBD1. V lost 3 bases to trimming and J lost 6 bases; unmatched junction nucleotides: 6. The CDR3 consists of 14 residues. The germline CDR1 and CDR2 sequences are SGHTA and FQGNSA. The CDR3 nucleotides are TGTGCCAGCAGCTTCCAGGGGGCTTCCGCTGAAGCTTTCTTT. Residues: CASSFQGASAEAFF.

The J gene is TRBJ1-2, the V gene TRBV5-5, with unresolved D. Germline V gives CDR1 SGHKS, CDR2 YYEKEE (reference sequence). The CDR3 contains 13 residues. V lost 1 base and J lost 4, with 8 bases in between. The CDR3 region has the DNA TGTGCCAGCAGCTTGATCCGGGGCTATGGCTACACCTTC. Protein product: CASSLIRGYGYTF.

The chain employs TRBV2 and TRBJ2-2; D might be TRBD1 (6 bases). Trimming removed 5 bases at V and 2 bases at J, with 12 bases between. This CDR3 is 15 amino acids long. CDR1 is SNHLY and CDR2 is FYNNEI in the germline V gene. CDR3 sequence (DNA): TGTGCCAGCAGTCCACAGGGACCTAACACCGGGGAGCTGTTTTTT. This codes for CASSPQGPNTGELFF.

CDR3 region: CASSEGLVYDEQFF. CDR3 nucleotides: TGTGCCAGCAGTGAAGGACTAGTTTACGATGAGCAGTTCTTC. The V and J genes are TRBV25-1 and TRBJ2-1; TRBD2 matches at 7 bases. The CDR3 has 14 residues. V shed 2 bases, J shed 8 bases, and the junction held 6 bases outside the gene matches. Germline loops: CDR1 MGHDK, CDR2 SYGVNS.

V and J are TRBV11-2 and TRBJ1-1; TRBD1 matches 7 bases. CDR1 SGHAT and CDR2 FQNNGV come from the germline V gene. V was clipped by 3 bases and J by 10 bases; unmatched bases: 8. This CDR3 comprises 13 residues. In DNA, the CDR3 is TGTGCCAGCAGCTTGTGGGGACAGAGGGGAGCTTTCTTT. Protein sequence: CASSLWGQRGAFF.

Concerning this clone: This CDR3 is missing its conserved last phenylalanine or tryptophan, likely due to a read error. The rearrangement joins TRBV6-1 to TRBJ2-2; 7 bases agree with TRBD1. The CDR3 has 14 residues. CDR1 and CDR2 from the germline V gene are MNHNS and SASEGT. J gave up 7 bases and V 6 bases, and 8 bases lay outside the gene matches. The CDR3 coding sequence is TGTGCCAGCAGACGACGACAGGGCGGCGGGGAGCTGTTTTGT. This translates into CASRRRQGGGELFC.

Only one count was recorded for this clone. Sequence at one end of the junction differs from germline and may be a read error. The chain couples TRBV5-6 to TRBJ2-6; 9 positions match TRBD1. CDR1 and CDR2 (germline): SGHDT, YYEEEE. The CDR3 runs to 16 residues. DNA for the CDR3: TGTGCCGGGGGGAACAGGGGGCTCTCTGGGGCCAACGGCCTGACTTTC. Translating it yields CAGGNRGLSGANGLTF.

The chain links TRBV11-2 to TRBJ2-7, with 7 bases that match TRBD1. Trimming cost V 5 bases and J 0 bases; bases outside gene matches: 7. Germline values: CDR1 SGHAT, CDR2 FQNNGV. The CDR3 covers 15 residues. CDR3 residues: CASSLQGQYSYEQYF. DNA for the CDR3: TGTGCCAGCAGCCTACAGGGGCAGTACTCCTACGAGCAGTACTTC.

There are a few counts of this clone. This chain joins TRBV5-1 and TRBJ2-3, with TRBD1 identical over 8 bases. Germline-derived CDR1 and CDR2 are SGHRS and YFSETQ. The length of the CDR3 is 18 residues. Trimming cost V 3 bases and J 0 bases; bases outside gene matches: 12. CDR3 residues: CASSYGQGTFSSTDTQYF. The CDR3 DNA reads as TGCGCCAGCAGCTACGGACAGGGCACCTTCTCTAGCACAGATACGCAGTATTTT.

The chain has TRBV7-9 and TRBJ1-4; D remains unclear. The germline gives CDR1 SEHNR, CDR2 FQNEAQ (reference sequence). With 5 bases removed from V and 10 bases from J, the gap between germline ends came to 8 bases. The CDR3 covers 11 residues. The CDR3 loop is CASSANLKLFF. Here the CDR3 DNA reads TGTGCCAGCAGCGCCAACTTAAAACTGTTTTTT.

The V and J genes are TRBV10-3 and TRBJ2-3; D call uncertain. Trimming took off 2 bases at V and 5 bases at J, with 8 bases between the two ends. This CDR3 has 13 residues. Germline CDR1 reads ENHRY; CDR2 reads SYGVKD. In nucleotides, the CDR3 is TGTGCCATCAGTGAGCGCACTTTAGATACGCAGTATTTT. Its translation is CAISERTLDTQYF.

The V call is TRBV27, the J call TRBJ1-4, with D possibly being TRBD1 (5 bases). Germline V gene data show CDR1 as MNHEY and CDR2 as SMNVEV (reference sequence). The CDR3 totals 14 residues. The germline V and J ends were trimmed by 4 bases and 8 bases, with 14 bases remaining between them. CDR3 DNA: TGTGCCAGCAGTTCTCACGACAGAGGAGAAAAACTGTTTTTT. Protein product: CASSSHDRGEKLFF.

The rearrangement joins TRBV2 to TRBJ2-7; 12 positions agree with TRBD2. Germline V gene data show CDR1 as SNHLY and CDR2 as FYNNEI. V lost 6 bases to trimming and J lost 5 bases; unmatched junction nucleotides: 8. There are 15 residues in the CDR3. The CDR3 region has the DNA TGTGCCAGCAGGGGCGGACTAGCGGGACCGGACGAGCAGTACTTC. It is translated as CASRGGLAGPDEQYF.

This clone was seen a handful of times. The chain employs TRBV2 and TRBJ2-2; 10 bases agree with TRBD1. The length of the CDR3 is 16 residues. The junction had 10 bases not matched to a gene; V was cut back by 5 bases and J by 7 bases. Germline loops: CDR1 SNHLY, CDR2 FYNNEI. The CDR3 sequence: CASSTVTGGAGGELFF. The CDR3 DNA is TGTGCCAGCAGTACCGTGACAGGGGGCGCAGGCGGGGAGCTGTTTTTT.

The CDR3 loop is CASSLDAGGNYNEQFF. The CDR3, as DNA: TGTGCCAGCAGCTTGGACGCGGGGGGCAACTACAATGAGCAGTTCTTC. The chain couples TRBV5-8 to TRBJ2-1; 8 bases match TRBD2. CDR1 and CDR2 (germline): SGHTS, YDEGEE. V was clipped by 0 bases and J by 3 bases; unmatched bases: 5. This CDR3 region has 16 residues.